This is a list of T cell receptor beta chains from one sample in a study of early T cells in non-severe SARS-CoV-2 infection. One entry per CDR3 protein results from TCRdb running MiXCR on the 5' RACE reads. The data hold over 85,000 distinct CDR3 sequences, with around 14% observed a single time. Sequenced: whole blood. All receptors derive from an adult who was a healthcare worker with PCR-confirmed SARS-CoV-2 infection or an uninfected control (not recorded which). Both conserved end residues are part of each CDR3. Each record gives: V gene, CDR3 length, D gene, clone size, J gene, CDR3 DNA, CDR3 protein. The D gene is left open where the match is weak. Clone sizes are given selectively: once, few, many, or a class where the clone is expanded.

TRBV20-1	11	-	many	TRBJ2-1	TGCAGTGCTCACCCGTACAATGAGCAGTTCTTC	CSAHPYNEQFF
TRBV4-3	17	-	few	TRBJ1-1	TGCGCCAGCAGCCAACAGCTAGTAGTAACGGGCCGAAGTGAAGCTTTCTTT	CASSQQLVVTGRSEAFF
TRBV6-2/TRBV6-3	15	-	-	TRBJ1-5	TGTGCCAGCAGTTACTCTCGGGTCCTCAATCAGCCCCAGCATTTT	CASSYSRVLNQPQHF
TRBV5-4	14	TRBD2	few	TRBJ2-7	TGTGCCAGCAGCATAGCGGGATCCGCCTACGAGCAGTACTTC	CASSIAGSAYEQYF
TRBV28	13	TRBD1	-	TRBJ2-7	TGTGCCAGCAGCTCGGGACAGGGCGGCGAGCAGTACTTC	CASSSGQGGEQYF
TRBV7-9	14	-	many	TRBJ2-1	TGTGCCAGCAGCTTATTGCTGGGCAACAATGAGCAGTTCTTC	CASSLLLGNNEQFF
TRBV21-1	15	-	-	TRBJ2-7	TGTGCCAGCACCAGCTTTAGCAGGAGCTCCTACGAGCAGTACTTC	CASTSFSRSSYEQYF
TRBV12-3/TRBV12-4	17	-	few	TRBJ2-6	TGTGCCAGCGATGGACGGGGCCTAACTGATGGGGCCAACGTCCTGACTTTC	CASDGRGLTDGANVLTF
TRBV11-2	13	-	-	TRBJ1-2	TGTGCCAGCAGCTTATCAGATTTCTATGGCTACACCTTC	CASSLSDFYGYTF
TRBV9	14	-	-	TRBJ2-1	TGTGCCAGCAGCGTGGCAGGTCTCCACAATGAGCAGTTCTTC	CASSVAGLHNEQFF
TRBV6-4	14	TRBD1	-	TRBJ2-1	TGTGCCAGCAGTGCGTCAACAGGGGGCAATGAGCAGTTCTTC	CASSASTGGNEQFF
TRBV7-9	13	-	many	TRBJ2-2	TGTGCCAGCAGCTTTAAATGGACCGGGGAGCTGTTTTTT	CASSFKWTGELFF
TRBV20-1	12	-	many	TRBJ2-1	TGCAAGATCCCGACTACCAACAATGAGCAGTTCTTC	CKIPTTNNEQFF
TRBV7-2	14	-	-	TRBJ2-3	TGTGCCAGCAGCCGTCGGGGTCGCACAGATACGCAGTATTTT	CASSRRGRTDTQYF
TRBV10-3	12	-	few	TRBJ2-7	TGTGCCTCACGGACCTCTTCCTACGAGCAGTACTTC	CASRTSSYEQYF
TRBV5-4	16	-	few	TRBJ1-2	TGTGCCAGCAGCTTAGCTCAGGGGCAGGGGTTGGATGGCTACACCTTC	CASSLAQGQGLDGYTF
TRBV10-1	15	TRBD2	-	TRBJ2-1	TGCGCCAGCAGAAGACTAGCGGGTACTATTAATGAGCAGTTCTTC	CASRRLAGTINEQFF
TRBV6-6	13	-	many	TRBJ2-3	TGTGCCAGCAGTTTATCTAGCACAGATACGCAGTATTTT	CASSLSSTDTQYF
TRBV5-4	16	-	-	TRBJ1-3	TGTGCCAGCAGCAAGAGGAGCGAACAGGCGGGAAACACCATATATTTT	CASSKRSEQAGNTIYF
TRBV12-3/TRBV12-4	14	-	-	TRBJ1-1	TGTGCCAGCAGTTTAGGGATTCGGAACACTGAAGCTTTCTTT	CASSLGIRNTEAFF
TRBV7-9	17	TRBD2	many	TRBJ2-1	TGTGCCAGCAGCTTAGCGAGGAGGACTAGCGGGATCAATGAGCAGTTCTTC	CASSLARRTSGINEQFF
TRBV21-1	17	-	-	TRBJ1-1	TGTGCCAGCAGCAAAGTCTATTATCGTTTGGGACAGCATCAAGCTTTCTTT	CASSKVYYRLGQHQAFF
TRBV29-1	11	TRBD1	-	TRBJ2-7	TGCAGCGTTTGGGACAGGATCGAGCAGTACTTC	CSVWDRIEQYF
TRBV5-1	13	-	-	TRBJ2-1	TGCGCCAGCGAGAACGGCGTGGCGAATGAGCAGTTCTTC	CASENGVANEQFF
TRBV7-6	17	TRBD1	-	TRBJ1-1	TGTGCCAGCAGCTTGATACAGGGGGCGGCCTTGAACACTGAAGCTTTCTTT	CASSLIQGAALNTEAFF
TRBV5-1	14	-	-	TRBJ1-5	TGCGCCAGCAGCCCCCTAGCCGGGGAGCAGCCCCAGCATTTT	CASSPLAGEQPQHF
TRBV7-2	14	-	few	TRBJ2-4	TGTGCCAGCAGCTTTCTACAGGCCAAAAACATTCAGTACTTC	CASSFLQAKNIQYF
TRBV12-3/TRBV12-4	18	TRBD1	many	TRBJ1-6	TGTGCCAGCACAAGGGGATGGGACAGATTTTATATTAATTCACCCCTCCACTTT	CASTRGWDRFYINSPLHF
TRBV6-4	14	TRBD1	many	TRBJ1-6	TGTGCCAGCAGTGCCGGGACAGGCAATTCACCCCTCCACTTT	CASSAGTGNSPLHF
TRBV18	15	TRBD2	-	TRBJ2-2	TGTGCCAGCTCACCACGGGAGGGAACCACCGGGGAGCTGTTTTTT	CASSPREGTTGELFF
TRBV10-1	13	TRBD1	many	TRBJ1-5	TGCGCCAGAATGGACAGGGCGGGACAGCCCCAGCATTTT	CARMDRAGQPQHF
TRBV20-1	16	TRBD2	many	TRBJ2-7	TGCAGTGCCAAAGAAGCGGGGACTTCTTATTCCTACGAGCAGTACTTC	CSAKEAGTSYSYEQYF
TRBV12-3/TRBV12-4	13	-	many	TRBJ1-2	TGTGCCAGCAGTTCAGACAGAATATATGGCTACACCTTC	CASSSDRIYGYTF
TRBV11-2	13	-	few	TRBJ2-1	TGTGCCAGCAGGCCCAGCGGTCACTATGAGCAGTTCTTC	CASRPSGHYEQFF
TRBV7-2	15	-	many	TRBJ2-7	TGTGCCAGCAGCTTAGTCCAGACGGGGACGGGCGAGCAGTACTTC	CASSLVQTGTGEQYF
TRBV7-9	14	-	few	TRBJ1-1	TGTGCCAGCAGCTTGTCGACAGGCCCCACTGAAGCTTTCTTT	CASSLSTGPTEAFF
TRBV28	13	-	-	TRBJ1-2	TGTGCCAGCAGTTTATCGGAAGACTATGGCTACACCTTC	CASSLSEDYGYTF
TRBV24-1	12	-	many	TRBJ2-1	TGTGCCACCAGCGGACAGTACAATGAGCAGTTCTTC	CATSGQYNEQFF
TRBV14	13	TRBD2	few	TRBJ2-3	TGTGCCAGCGGGCTAGCGGACACAGATACGCAGTATTTT	CASGLADTDTQYF
TRBV21-1	14	-	-	TRBJ2-5	TGTGCCAGCAACTGGACAGGGGAAGCCGAGACCCAGTACTTC	CASNWTGEAETQYF
TRBV21-1	15	-	few	TRBJ1-1	TGTGCCAGCAGCATGGGCAGAAGAATGAACACTGAAGCTTTCTTT	CASSMGRRMNTEAFF
TRBV2	16	TRBD1	few	TRBJ2-1	TGTGCCAGTACCCCCCAACAGGGGCCGGCCGGCAATGAGCAGTTCTTC	CASTPQQGPAGNEQFF
TRBV20-1	13	-	medium-sized	TRBJ1-6	TGCAGTGCTAGAGCGGCTGAGGGATCACCCCTCCACTTT	CSARAAEGSPLHF
TRBV12-3/TRBV12-4	16	-	-	TRBJ1-1	TGTGCCAGCAGTTTACGGGCCGTGCGGATGAACACTGAAGCTTTCTTT	CASSLRAVRMNTEAFF
TRBV5-1	14	-	-	TRBJ2-5	TGCGCCAGCAGCTCGGGACTTTTCCAAGAGACCCAGTACTTC	CASSSGLFQETQYF
TRBV12-3/TRBV12-4	14	TRBD1	many	TRBJ1-3	TGTGCCAGCAGTAGGACAGGGACTGGAAACACCATATATTTT	CASSRTGTGNTIYF
TRBV21-1	17	-	many	TRBJ2-3	TGTGCCAGCAGCAAAGTTCGACTAGCGGGTTTCACAGATACGCAGTATTTT	CASSKVRLAGFTDTQYF
TRBV7-2	13	TRBD1	few	TRBJ2-1	TGTGCCACGAAACAGGGGGTTGACAATGAGCAGTTCTTC	CATKQGVDNEQFF
TRBV19	15	TRBD2	-	TRBJ2-1	TGTGCCAGTAGCCAGACTAGCGGGGGGAATGCGGAGCAGTTCTTC	CASSQTSGGNAEQFF